This T cell receptor beta chain appears in the sequencing data of a study of a mutant IDH1 vaccine in newly diagnosed glioma. Whole-study results and caveats: Vaccine-induced immune responses were detected in roughly 93% of patients.

Time point: week 35, safety follow-up. Every vaccine dose comprised 300 ug of mutant IDH1 20-mer peptide plus topical imiquimod. Details on this clone: Its cognate antigen is unknown.

Only in-frame clones appear in the TCRdb table, and some are missing; sequencing was by immunoSEQ multiplex PCR. The sample records about 60,000 clones, roughly 90% being singletons. The clonotype was recovered from a man aged 40-49 years with glioma. The sequences come from PBMCs, collected from a glioma patient whose treatment included an IDH1 peptide vaccine.

The CDR3 coding sequence is TGTGCCAGCAGCCCCTGGGGTGGACATACAGATACGCAGTATTTT. Its protein is CASSPWGGHTDTQYF. This chain links TRBV11-2 with TRBJ2-3, with D tentatively TRBD1 (5 bases). This CDR3 region has 15 residues. Between the trimmed V and J ends, which lost 5 bases and 3 bases, there was a span of 15 bases. CDR1 SGHAT and CDR2 FQNNGV come from the germline V gene.